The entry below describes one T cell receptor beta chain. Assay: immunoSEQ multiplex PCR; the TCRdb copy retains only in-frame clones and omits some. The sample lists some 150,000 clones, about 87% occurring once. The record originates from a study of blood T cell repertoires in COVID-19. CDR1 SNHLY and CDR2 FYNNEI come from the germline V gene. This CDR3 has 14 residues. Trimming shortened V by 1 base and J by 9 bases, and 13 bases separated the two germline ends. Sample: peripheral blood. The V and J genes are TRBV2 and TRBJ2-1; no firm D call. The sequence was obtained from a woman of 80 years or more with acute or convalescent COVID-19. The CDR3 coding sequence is TGTGCCAGCAGTGAAGAACTTGCCGTCGGTGAGCAGTTCTTC. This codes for CASSEELAVGEQFF.